This is a list of T cell receptor beta chains from one sample in a study of OX40 agonist ivuxolimab in advanced cancers. TCRdb's table, derived via immunoSEQ multiplex PCR, lists solely in-frame clones and lacks some. The sample consists of some 63,000 clones, roughly nine tenths of them appearing once. Sequencing used CD4+ or CD8+ T cells sorted from blood, obtained in a trial of the OX40 agonist ivuxolimab. The receptors derive from an adult with an advanced solid tumor such as melanoma, head and neck, liver or kidney cancer. CDR3s include the opening cysteine and the closing phenylalanine or tryptophan. A D gene is named only where the DNA matches it firmly. Clone size is given for some rows only: seen once, a few or many times, or a class if the clone is expanded.

>NA|14|TRBD1|TRBV27|TRBJ1-6
TGTGCCAGCAGGACAGGGCAGAGAAATTCACCCCTCCACTTT
CASRTGQRNSPLHF
>few|13|NA|TRBV4-1|TRBJ2-1
TGCGCCAGCAGCCAAGATCTATACAATGAGCAGTTCTTC
CASSQDLYNEQFF
>NA|10|NA|TRBV30|TRBJ1-2
TGTGCCTGGAGGAACTATGGCTACACCTTC
CAWRNYGYTF
>NA|11|NA|TRBV9|TRBJ2-3
TGTGCCAGCAGCGCGGAGGATACGCAGTATTTT
CASSAEDTQYF
>NA|17|NA|TRBV27|TRBJ2-7
TGTGCCAGCCTGGCCCCAGAACCGGGGCCGCGAGGATACGAGCAGTACTTC
CASLAPEPGPRGYEQYF
>NA|12|NA|TRBV7-6|TRBJ2-1
TGTGCCAGCAGCTTAGCCTCTAATGAGCAGTTCTTC
CASSLASNEQFF
>NA|17|NA|TRBV28|TRBJ2-5
TGTGCCAGCAGTTTGCCTCAGGGGGAGGGCGACCAAGAGACCCAGTACTTC
CASSLPQGEGDQETQYF
>NA|14|NA|TRBV28|TRBJ2-7
TGTGCCAGCAGTTTATTAGGAGGTTCCTACGAGCAGTACTTC
CASSLLGGSYEQYF
>NA|16|TRBD2|TRBV28|TRBJ2-7
TGTGCCAGCAGTTTTTGGTCTAGCGGGGCAACCTACGAGCAGTACTTC
CASSFWSSGATYEQYF
>NA|14|NA|TRBV5-6|TRBJ2-4
TGTGCCAGCAGCTTGAAGGGCTCCCAGGGAATTCAGTACTTC
CASSLKGSQGIQYF
>NA|14|TRBD2|TRBV27|TRBJ2-1
TGTGCCAGCAGTTCGGGACTAGCGGGAAATGAGCAGTTCTTC
CASSSGLAGNEQFF
>NA|15|NA|TRBV30|TRBJ2-3
TGTGCCTGGAGTGAGGCGGGTATTAGTCCAGATACGCAGTATTTT
CAWSEAGISPDTQYF
>NA|14|TRBD1|TRBV7-8|TRBJ2-7
TGTGCCAGCAGCTTAGAGGGACAGGGCTACGAGCAGTACTTC
CASSLEGQGYEQYF
>NA|17|TRBD1|TRBV12-5|TRBJ2-7
TGTGCTAGTGGTTCTATTGCAGGGGGCGATGTGGCCTACGAGCAGTACTTC
CASGSIAGGDVAYEQYF
>NA|12|NA|TRBV30|TRBJ1-1
TGTGCCTGGAGTGTAGATACAGGGCTGGCTTTCTTT
CAWSVDTGLAFF
>NA|13|NA|TRBV2|TRBJ1-5
TGTGCCAGCAGCCTTCAAGTTAGTCAGCCCCAGCATTTT
CASSLQVSQPQHF
>NA|14|TRBD1|TRBV19|TRBJ2-7
TGTGCCAGTAGTCTCCCCGGGACAGGGGCCGAGCAGTACTTC
CASSLPGTGAEQYF
>NA|18|TRBD2|TRBV27|TRBJ2-7
TGTGCCAGCAGTTCCACCCAAATGAGTAGCGGGATCTCCTACGAGCAGTACTTC
CASSSTQMSSGISYEQYF
>NA|14|NA|TRBV9|TRBJ1-1
TGTGCCAGCAGCCCTAGGGGTGAGAACACTGAAGCTTTCTTT
CASSPRGENTEAFF
>few|16|NA|TRBV16|TRBJ2-1
TGTGCCAGCAGCCAGCCGCGGGTGTGGTCCTACAATGAGCAGTTCTTC
CASSQPRVWSYNEQFF
>large|17|NA|TRBV4-1|TRBJ2-3
TGCGCCAGCAGCCTTACCCGGGCCCCTTCTAGCACAGATACGCAGTATTTT
CASSLTRAPSSTDTQYF
>NA|15|TRBD1|TRBV9|TRBJ1-2
TGTGCCAGCAGCGTAGGGGTTGAGGGACAGGGTGGCTACACCTTC
CASSVGVEGQGGYTF
>NA|14|NA|TRBV19|TRBJ2-6
TGTGCCAGTAGTATAGATCTTGGGGCCAACGTCCTGACTTTC
CASSIDLGANVLTF
>NA|15|NA|TRBV7-9|TRBJ1-1
TGTGCCAGCAGCTTAGCTAGCACCGAGTTGACTGAAGCTTTCTTT
CASSLASTELTEAFF
>NA|14|NA|TRBV7-6|TRBJ2-1
TGTGCCAGCAGCCCAAATGCCCTGTCGGATGAGCAGTTCTTC
CASSPNALSDEQFF
>NA|13|NA|TRBV28|TRBJ2-2
TGTGCCAGCAGCCCCGAGGAGACCGGGGAGCTGTTTTTT
CASSPEETGELFF
>NA|15|NA|TRBV27|TRBJ1-2
TGTGCCAGCATGTTATACCTGGGGCAGGGGTATGGCTACACCTTC
CASMLYLGQGYGYTF
>NA|15|TRBD2|TRBV27|TRBJ2-7
TGTGCCAGCAGTTTATCAGCGGGAGGTGCCTACGAGCAGTACTTC
CASSLSAGGAYEQYF
>once|15|NA|TRBV7-8|TRBJ1-5
TGTGCCAGCAGCTTATGGGGGGAAAGCAATCAGCCCCAGCATTTT
CASSLWGESNQPQHF
>NA|14|NA|TRBV27|TRBJ1-1
TGTGCCAGCAGTTTTTATGGCCCGAACACTGAAGCTTTCTTT
CASSFYGPNTEAFF
>NA|14|TRBD1|TRBV19|TRBJ2-7
TGTGCCAGTAGCGCCTTGGGACAGATTTACGAGCAGTACTTC
CASSALGQIYEQYF
>NA|14|NA|TRBV2|TRBJ1-4
TGTGCCAGCATAGTGTTTGGGGCGGGTGAAAAACTGTTTTTT
CASIVFGAGEKLFF
>NA|13|TRBD1|TRBV11-3|TRBJ2-1
TGTGCCAGCAGCTGGACAGGGATCAATGAGCAGTTCTTC
CASSWTGINEQFF
>NA|13|NA|TRBV5-1|TRBJ1-1
TGCGCCAGCAGCTTGTTTTCAGGGTCTGAAGCTTTCTTT
CASSLFSGSEAFF
>NA|14|TRBD1|TRBV6-5|TRBJ1-2
TGTGCCAGCAGCCCACAACTCACAGGGGATGGCTACACCTTC
CASSPQLTGDGYTF
>few|17|NA|TRBV19|TRBJ2-1
TGTGCCAGTAGTATTACCGGAGGCGGGACTTCCTACAATGAGCAGTTCTTC
CASSITGGGTSYNEQFF
>once|14|NA|TRBV28|TRBJ2-7
TGTGCCAGCAGTTTGGTGCGGGGACACTACGAGCAGTACTTC
CASSLVRGHYEQYF